This T cell receptor beta chain was documented in a study of blood T cell repertoires in COVID-19 (dated by TCRdb to about 2020). With regard to the full study: Collaborator samples came from the United States, Italy and Spain and covered acute and convalescent phases of COVID-19. The material from the prospective study consisted of cDNA or gDNA derived from T cells, B-cell-depleted T cells, or PBMCs. Deeply sampled blood TCRbeta repertoires from subjects exposed to, actively infected with, or recovered from COVID-19 were included in the dataset. The repertoires were made available in a free public database intended to serve as a resource for research on the immune response to SARS-CoV-2. The samples were drawn from two sources: the first 160 participants of the ongoing ImmuneRACE study, and over 1,000 subjects contributed by 6 global collaborators. The sample metadata nearly always contained a de-identified subject ID, COVID-19 status, age in years and sex. Where HLA class I and class II types were available, the types were taken from metadata supplied by the sample provider, not from assay-based typing. General study outcomes and caveats: The amount of clinical and demographic metadata varied by source and participant and was provided uncurated.

TCRbeta CDR3 regions were amplified from genomic DNA using the immunoSEQ Assay, a bias-controlled multiplex PCR. In the paper's pipeline: The number of nucleated cells in each sample was estimated from the amplification of reference gene primers within the assay. To quantify the absolute abundance of each unique TCRbeta CDR3 rearrangement, sequence reads were collapsed and filtered. For each sample, productive Simpson clonality was calculated as the square root of Simpson's diversity index over productive rearrangements. The table was pulled from immuneACCESS by TCRdb, which kept in-frame rearrangements only. Such tables lose some clones; where checked, under half of the loss comes from unresolved V genes, and the rest has no known cause. That table supplies the V and J calls and clone size; D and trimming were determined from the DNA. Within this sample are 45,000 to 55,000 clones, with less than 95% of them counted one time only. In total, the top ten clones hold over 2.5% of the sample.

Concerning this clone: There is no known antigen for this receptor. Base qualities were left out, and no much larger clone turns up one base away.

Whole blood was collected in K2EDTA tubes by collaborating institutions according to the institutions' own protocols. For TCRbeta analysis, collaborators shipped samples as frozen whole blood, isolated PBMCs, or DNA extracted from either of those sample types. This receptor was obtained from a human donor in a cohort sampled during active COVID-19. Sample: peripheral blood.

The base sequence is TGTGCCAGCAGTTACTCGGTGACAGGGAGCTCCTACGAGCAGTACTTC. Its translation reads: CASSYSVTGSSYEQYF. This receptor chain uses TRBV6-5 and TRBJ2-7; the junction holds 7 bases that match TRBD1. Germline trimming amounts to 0 bases on V and 0 bases on J, with 5 as the count of junction bases outside the gene matches. The germline V gene specifies MNHEY as CDR1 and SVGAGI as CDR2. The CDR3 numbers 16 residues from cysteine through phenylalanine. The read is trimmed to its CDR3 DNA, 48 bases read in frame from base 1.